The rows below give T cell receptor beta chains drawn from one sample of a study of T cells after yellow fever vaccination. TCRdb recomputed calls from the 5' RACE reads with MiXCR, one row per CDR3 protein. This table holds some 250,000 distinct CDR3 sequences, over 3% found once. This sample comprised PBMCs, obtained 15 days after the yellow fever booster vaccination. These receptor sequences come from a young man who received the YFV17D yellow fever vaccine. The CDR3 runs from the conserved cysteine through the conserved F or W. Fields, in order: D gene, clone size, V gene, J gene, CDR3 protein, CDR3 DNA. D genes are given only for firm matches. Clone sizes are given selectively: once, few, many, or a class where the clone is expanded.

d_call: -
clone_size: many
v_call: TRBV4-3
j_call: TRBJ1-1
cdr3_aa: CASSQGRGLNTEAFF
cdr3_nt: TGCGCCAGCAGCCAGGGGCGAGGTTTGAACACTGAAGCTTTCTTT

d_call: TRBD2
clone_size: many
v_call: TRBV20-1
j_call: TRBJ2-3
cdr3_aa: CSVSFGLAGANTDTQYF
cdr3_nt: TGCAGTGTTTCGTTTGGACTAGCGGGGGCCAACACAGATACGCAGTATTTT

d_call: -
clone_size: many
v_call: TRBV30
j_call: TRBJ2-1
cdr3_aa: CAWSEYERAESF
cdr3_nt: TGTGCCTGGAGTGAATACGAGCGGGCCGAATCTTTC

d_call: -
clone_size: many
v_call: TRBV5-1
j_call: TRBJ1-6
cdr3_aa: CASSSDYGFGGGKYSPLHF
cdr3_nt: TGCGCCAGCAGCTCCGATTATGGCTTCGGCGGGGGGAAGTATTCACCCCTCCACTTT

d_call: -
clone_size: many
v_call: TRBV12-3/TRBV12-4
j_call: TRBJ1-2
cdr3_aa: CASTPMDYGYTF
cdr3_nt: TGTGCCAGCACCCCAATGGACTATGGCTACACCTTC

d_call: -
clone_size: many
v_call: TRBV5-1
j_call: TRBJ2-1
cdr3_aa: CASSLGGPSSSYNEQFF
cdr3_nt: TGCGCCAGCAGCTTGGGTGGACCTTCGAGCTCCTACAATGAGCAGTTCTTC

d_call: -
clone_size: many
v_call: TRBV5-6
j_call: TRBJ2-1
cdr3_aa: CASSLTGISSYNEQFF
cdr3_nt: TGTGCCAGCAGCTTAACAGGGATCAGCTCCTACAATGAGCAGTTCTTC

d_call: -
clone_size: many
v_call: TRBV15
j_call: TRBJ2-4
cdr3_aa: CATSARSGQNIQYF
cdr3_nt: TGTGCCACCAGCGCACGGTCGGGCCAAAACATTCAGTACTTC

d_call: -
clone_size: many
v_call: TRBV12-3/TRBV12-4
j_call: TRBJ1-2
cdr3_aa: CASATGMGYTF
cdr3_nt: TGTGCCAGCGCCACAGGGATGGGCTACACCTTC

d_call: TRBD1
clone_size: many
v_call: TRBV12-3/TRBV12-4
j_call: TRBJ2-5
cdr3_aa: CASTPGTGVIETQYF
cdr3_nt: TGTGCCAGCACTCCCGGGACAGGGGTCATCGAGACCCAGTACTTC

d_call: -
clone_size: many
v_call: TRBV18
j_call: TRBJ1-1
cdr3_aa: CASSKGFLISENTEAFF
cdr3_nt: TGTGCCAGCTCAAAAGGGTTCCTTATTTCGGAGAACACTGAAGCTTTCTTT

d_call: -
clone_size: many
v_call: TRBV4-2
j_call: TRBJ2-1
cdr3_aa: CASSRRSRGEGSNEQFF
cdr3_nt: TGTGCCAGCAGCCGTAGGAGTAGGGGGGAAGGTAGCAATGAGCAGTTCTTC

d_call: -
clone_size: many
v_call: TRBV6-5
j_call: TRBJ2-2
cdr3_aa: CASSYVVPGELFF
cdr3_nt: TGTGCCAGCAGTTACGTGGTCCCCGGGGAGCTGTTTTTT

d_call: -
clone_size: many
v_call: TRBV9
j_call: TRBJ1-1
cdr3_aa: CASSPGYTEAFF
cdr3_nt: TGTGCCAGCAGCCCCGGGTACACTGAAGCTTTCTTT

d_call: -
clone_size: many
v_call: TRBV5-1
j_call: TRBJ2-2
cdr3_aa: CASSLDPTGELFF
cdr3_nt: TGCGCCAGCAGCTTGGACCCCACCGGGGAGCTGTTTTTT

d_call: -
clone_size: -
v_call: TRBV3-1
j_call: TRBJ1-2
cdr3_aa: CASSQGRSGDGYTF
cdr3_nt: TGTGCCAGCAGCCAAGGACGGTCCGGGGATGGCTACACCTTC

d_call: -
clone_size: many
v_call: TRBV7-8
j_call: TRBJ2-3
cdr3_aa: CASSLSPRDTQYF
cdr3_nt: TGTGCCAGCAGCTTATCGCCTAGAGATACGCAGTATTTT

d_call: -
clone_size: many
v_call: TRBV4-3
j_call: TRBJ2-4
cdr3_aa: CASSQDPPQGAKNIQYF
cdr3_nt: TGCGCCAGCAGCCAAGACCCCCCGCAGGGGGCCAAAAACATTCAGTACTTC

d_call: -
clone_size: many
v_call: TRBV11-2
j_call: TRBJ1-1
cdr3_aa: CASSLAGRGLLGTEAFF
cdr3_nt: TGTGCCAGCAGCTTAGCTGGCAGGGGATTGCTGGGCACTGAAGCTTTCTTT

d_call: TRBD1
clone_size: many
v_call: TRBV4-2
j_call: TRBJ1-2
cdr3_aa: CASSQVGQVYGYTF
cdr3_nt: TGTGCCAGCAGCCAAGTCGGACAGGTCTATGGCTACACCTTC

d_call: TRBD1
clone_size: many
v_call: TRBV7-8
j_call: TRBJ2-2
cdr3_aa: CASSLLQGDTGELFF
cdr3_nt: TGTGCCAGCAGCTTATTACAGGGGGACACCGGGGAGCTGTTTTTT

d_call: -
clone_size: many
v_call: TRBV12-3/TRBV12-4
j_call: TRBJ1-1
cdr3_aa: CASSLSGRATEAFF
cdr3_nt: TGTGCCAGCAGTCTGTCGGGTCGTGCTACTGAAGCTTTCTTT

d_call: -
clone_size: many
v_call: TRBV4-3
j_call: TRBJ2-1
cdr3_aa: CASSQDLEGASYNEQFF
cdr3_nt: TGCGCCAGCAGCCAAGATCTGGAGGGGGCGAGTTACAATGAGCAGTTCTTC

d_call: -
clone_size: many
v_call: TRBV14
j_call: TRBJ2-4
cdr3_aa: CASSQRELAKNIQYF
cdr3_nt: TGTGCCAGCAGCCAGAGGGAGCTAGCCAAAAACATTCAGTACTTC

d_call: -
clone_size: many
v_call: TRBV6-2/TRBV6-3
j_call: TRBJ2-7
cdr3_aa: CASSDRNSYEQYF
cdr3_nt: TGTGCCAGCAGTGACAGGAATTCCTACGAGCAGTACTTC

d_call: -
clone_size: many
v_call: TRBV12-3/TRBV12-4
j_call: TRBJ2-1
cdr3_aa: CASMAGGNNEQFF
cdr3_nt: TGTGCCAGCATGGCAGGCGGTAACAATGAGCAGTTCTTC

d_call: TRBD2
clone_size: few
v_call: TRBV12-3/TRBV12-4
j_call: TRBJ2-2
cdr3_aa: CASSFGLAGDTGELFF
cdr3_nt: TGTGCCAGCAGTTTCGGACTAGCGGGGGACACCGGGGAGCTGTTTTTT

d_call: -
clone_size: -
v_call: TRBV20-1
j_call: TRBJ2-1
cdr3_aa: CSARKLLEQFF
cdr3_nt: TGCAGTGCTAGGAAACTGCTGGAGCAGTTCTTC

d_call: -
clone_size: many
v_call: TRBV7-2
j_call: TRBJ2-5
cdr3_aa: CASSPNPRGLMETQYF
cdr3_nt: TGTGCCAGCAGCCCTAACCCACGGGGACTCATGGAGACCCAGTACTTC